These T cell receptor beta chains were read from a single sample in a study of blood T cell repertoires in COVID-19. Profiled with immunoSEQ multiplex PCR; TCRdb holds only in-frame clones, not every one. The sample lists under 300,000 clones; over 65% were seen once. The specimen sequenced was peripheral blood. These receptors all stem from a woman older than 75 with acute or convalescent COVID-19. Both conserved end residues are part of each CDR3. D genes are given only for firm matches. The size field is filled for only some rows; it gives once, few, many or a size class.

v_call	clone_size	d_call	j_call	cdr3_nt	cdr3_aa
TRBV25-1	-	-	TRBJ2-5	TGTGCCAGCAGTGGATACGGTTCGACAGCTTATCAAGAGACCCAGTACTTC	CASSGYGSTAYQETQYF
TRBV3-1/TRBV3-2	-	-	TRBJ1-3	TGTGCCAGCAGCCAACGGGGGAGGGGAAACACCATATATTTT	CASSQRGRGNTIYF
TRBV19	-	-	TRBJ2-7	TGTGCCAGTAGTATAGTTCCCTACTCCTACGAGCAGTACTTC	CASSIVPYSYEQYF
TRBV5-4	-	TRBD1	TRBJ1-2	TGTGCCAGCAGCGGGGGGACAGGGATCAGTGTTTATGGCTACACCTTC	CASSGGTGISVYGYTF
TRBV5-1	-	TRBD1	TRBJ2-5	TGCGCCAGCAGCTTGGCCGGGACAGGGGGCGCGGAGACCCAGTACTTC	CASSLAGTGGAETQYF
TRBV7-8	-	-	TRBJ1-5	TGTGCCAGCAGCCGGCGAGGGGGAAATCAGCCCCAGCATTTT	CASSRRGGNQPQHF
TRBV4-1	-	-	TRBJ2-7	TGCGCCAGCAGCCTAACCCCACCTGGGGGCAGCGGCTACGAGCAGTACTTC	CASSLTPPGGSGYEQYF
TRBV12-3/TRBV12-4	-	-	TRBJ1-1	TGTGCCAGCAGTTTATGGGACAAACCAGCTTTCTTT	CASSLWDKPAFF
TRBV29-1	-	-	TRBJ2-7	TGCAGCGTTGAATTCGTTAGGGGGACCGGAGGCGAGCAGTACTTC	CSVEFVRGTGGEQYF
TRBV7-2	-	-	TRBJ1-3	TGTGCCAGCAGCTTATCAGTCGCTAGCTCTGGAAACACCATATATTTT	CASSLSVASSGNTIYF
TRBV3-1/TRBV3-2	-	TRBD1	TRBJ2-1	TGTGCCAGCAGCCCGACCGGGACAGGGTTTAGTAATGAGCAGTTCTTC	CASSPTGTGFSNEQFF
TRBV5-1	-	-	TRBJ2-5	TGCGCCAGCAGCTTGGTATCAGGGTCAGGCGAGACCCAGTACTTC	CASSLVSGSGETQYF
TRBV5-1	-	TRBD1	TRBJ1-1	TGCGCCAGTTCCTTCTCCGGGACAGGGGGCCGGGGGACTGAAGCTTTCTTT	CASSFSGTGGRGTEAFF
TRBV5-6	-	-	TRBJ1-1	TGTGCCAGCAGCCGATTTGGGCCAGGTACCGAAGCTTTCTTT	CASSRFGPGTEAFF
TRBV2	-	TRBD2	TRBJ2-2	TGTGCCAGCACACTAGCGGGAGGGCCGGGGAACACCGGGGAGCTGTTTTTT	CASTLAGGPGNTGELFF
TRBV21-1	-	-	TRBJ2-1	TGTGCCAGCAGCAAAGAAGGGATTAAGCTAGCGGAGTACAATGAGCAGTTCTTC	CASSKEGIKLAEYNEQFF
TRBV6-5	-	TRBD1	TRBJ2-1	TGTGCCAGCAGTTACTCGGACAGGGGGCGATACAATGAGCAGTTCTTC	CASSYSDRGRYNEQFF
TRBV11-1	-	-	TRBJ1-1	TGTGCCAGCAGCTCACAGGGTTGGCGGAACACTGAAGCTTTCTTT	CASSSQGWRNTEAFF
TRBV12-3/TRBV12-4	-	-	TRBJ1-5	TGTGCCAGCACCGGGGACACCAGTCAGCCCCAGCATTTT	CASTGDTSQPQHF
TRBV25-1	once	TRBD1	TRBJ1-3	TGTGCCAGCAGTGTCGGACAGGGGGGTGGAAACACCATATATTTT	CASSVGQGGGNTIYF
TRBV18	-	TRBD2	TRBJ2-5	TGTGCCAGCTCACCAGCGCGGGAGATGTACCAAGAGACCCAGTACTTC	CASSPAREMYQETQYF
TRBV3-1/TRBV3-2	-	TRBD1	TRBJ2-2	TGTGCCAGCAGCCAAGAAGGCAGGGGGCATCCCGGGGAGCTGTTTTTT	CASSQEGRGHPGELFF
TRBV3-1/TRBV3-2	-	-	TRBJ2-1	TGTGCCAGCAGCCCCCCAGGGACTCGAAATGAGCAGTTCTTC	CASSPPGTRNEQFF
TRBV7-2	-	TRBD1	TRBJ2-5	TGTGCCAGCAGCCCGGACAGGGTAGGCCAAGAGACCCAGTACTTC	CASSPDRVGQETQYF
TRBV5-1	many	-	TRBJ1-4	TGCGCCAGCAGCTTAGAGGTTTCAACTAATGAAAAACTGTTTTTT	CASSLEVSTNEKLFF
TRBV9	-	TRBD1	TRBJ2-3	TGTGCCAGCAGCGTCATGACAGGGCGGACAGATACGCAGTATTTT	CASSVMTGRTDTQYF
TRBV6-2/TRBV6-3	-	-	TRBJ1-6	TGTGCCAGCAGTTACGTTCGGGTTTCACCCCTCCACTTT	CASSYVRVSPLHF
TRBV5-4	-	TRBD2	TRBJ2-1	TGTGCCAGCAGTTTAGCGGGAGGTGGGTCGTACAATGAGCAGTTCTTC	CASSLAGGGSYNEQFF
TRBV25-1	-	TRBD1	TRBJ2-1	TGTGCCAGCAGTCCTGACAGGGGTCTAACTGATGAGCAGTTCTTC	CASSPDRGLTDEQFF
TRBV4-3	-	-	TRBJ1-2	TGCGCCAGCAGCCAAGAATCGAGGGCCGGGGGGGGCTACACCTTC	CASSQESRAGGGYTF
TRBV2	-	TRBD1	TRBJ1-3	TGTGCCAGCAGTGGGGGGACAGGGGCTTCTGGAAACACCATATATTTT	CASSGGTGASGNTIYF
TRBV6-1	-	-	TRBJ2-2	TGTGCCAGCAGTGAACAGCCCCCAGGGGCCCGGGGGAACACCGGGGAGCTGTTTTTT	CASSEQPPGARGNTGELFF
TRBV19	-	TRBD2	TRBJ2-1	TGTGCCAGTAGTCCAAGGACTAGCGGGGGGAACAATGAGCAGTTCTTC	CASSPRTSGGNNEQFF
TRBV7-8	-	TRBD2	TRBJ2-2	TGTGCCAGCAGCCCCCTGACTAGCGGTTCGAACACCGGGGAGCTGTTTTTT	CASSPLTSGSNTGELFF
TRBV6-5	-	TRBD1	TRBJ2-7	TGTGCCAGCAGCCGGGACAGAACCTACGAGCAGTACTTC	CASSRDRTYEQYF
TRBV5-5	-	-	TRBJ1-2	TGTGCCAGCAGCCAGACAGTTAACTATGGCTACACCTTC	CASSQTVNYGYTF
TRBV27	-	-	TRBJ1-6	TGTGCCAGCAGTTCGCAACAGGTGTATAATTCACCCCTCCACTTT	CASSSQQVYNSPLHF
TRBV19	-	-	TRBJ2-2	TGTGCCAGTAGTAGGAGGACGGGGAACACCGGGGAGCTGTTTTTT	CASSRRTGNTGELFF
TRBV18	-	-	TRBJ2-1	TGTGCCAGCTCACCACCTACTAGATCTGGCAATGAGCAGTTCTTC	CASSPPTRSGNEQFF
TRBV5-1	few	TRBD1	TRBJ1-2	TGCGCCAGCAGGCCCCGGGACAGGCCTTATGGCTACACCTTC	CASRPRDRPYGYTF
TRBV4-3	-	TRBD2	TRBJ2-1	TGCGCCAGCAGCCCGGCTGGTAGCGGGACCCGGTCCTACAATGAGCAGTTCTTC	CASSPAGSGTRSYNEQFF
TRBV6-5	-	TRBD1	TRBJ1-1	TGTGCCATTACACGGGACAGGGTTTTCGCTGAAGCTTTCTTT	CAITRDRVFAEAFF
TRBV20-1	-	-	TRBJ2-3	TGCAGTGCTTACAGTGCAGATACGCAGTATTTT	CSAYSADTQYF
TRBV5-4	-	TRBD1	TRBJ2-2	TGTGCCAGCAGCGTCGGGACAGGGTCAACCGGGGAGCTGTTTTTT	CASSVGTGSTGELFF
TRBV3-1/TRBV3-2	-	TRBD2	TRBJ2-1	TGTGCCAGCAGCCTCCTAGCGGGATCTTACAATGAGCAGTTCTTC	CASSLLAGSYNEQFF